This T cell receptor (beta chain) was found in a study of blood T cell repertoires in COVID-19 (dated by TCRdb to 2018 to 2021). Broadly, across the study: Collaborator samples came from the United States, Italy and Spain and covered acute and convalescent phases of COVID-19. The prospective study material was composed of cDNA or gDNA derived from T cells, B-cell-depleted T cells, or PBMCs. The repertoires were released in a freely available public database meant as a resource for research on the immune response to SARS-CoV-2. Deeply sampled blood TCRbeta repertoires from subjects exposed to, actively infected with, or recovered from COVID-19 were included in the dataset. Samples were obtained from the ongoing ImmuneRACE study (first 160 participants) and from 950 to 1,500 subjects provided by 6 global collaborators. Where available, HLA class I and class II types were obtained from metadata supplied by the sample provider rather than from assay-based typing. A de-identified subject ID, COVID-19 status, age in years and sex were almost always included in the sample metadata. Beyond this particular receptor, the publication reports: The amount of clinical and demographic metadata varied by source and participant and was provided uncurated.

Participants in the prospective study were enrolled through a virtual design, were aged 18 to 89 years, and lived in some 24 United States geographic areas. In the prospective study, participants were assigned to cohorts based on the clinical history participants reported in a screening survey and a study questionnaire. ImmuneRACE Cohort 3 recovered participants were defined by two consecutive negative NP/OP PCR tests, healthcare professional clearance, or symptom resolution. In the prospective study, whole blood, serum and a nasopharyngeal or oropharyngeal swab were collected from each participant by mobile phlebotomists. Over a roughly 2-month period, participants in the prospective study had the option of providing additional blood draws and questionnaires. Before DNA extraction, prospective study blood samples were shipped either frozen or at room temperature. TCRbeta CDR3 regions were amplified from genomic DNA by means of the immunoSEQ Assay, a bias-controlled multiplex PCR. Per the original workflow: The number of nucleated cells in each sample was estimated by amplification of reference gene primers within the assay. To quantify the absolute abundance of each unique TCRbeta CDR3 rearrangement, sequence reads were collapsed and filtered. For each sample, productive Simpson clonality was calculated by taking the square root of Simpson's diversity index across productive rearrangements. The immuneACCESS repertoire file appears here via TCRdb, limited to in-frame rearrangements. These files lack a portion of the clones; in checked studies, under half of the deficit traces to unresolved V genes, and the cause of the others is not known. D and trimming were read from the DNA, whereas the V and J calls and clone size are those reported in that table. Within this sample are a few hundred thousand clones, with around nine tenths of them counted one time only. In total, the top ten clones hold just under 9.5% of the sample.

CDR1 and CDR2, per the germline V gene, are SGHRS and YFSETQ. The germline ends are 27 bases apart after V is trimmed by 5 bases and J by 14 bases. Reading from cysteine to phenylalanine, the CDR3 counts 15 amino acids. The DNA shown is the 45-base CDR3, in frame from base 1. As concerns this clone: There is no known antigen for this receptor. No much larger clonotype is one base removed from it; base qualities were not supplied.

The chain couples TRBV5-1 to TRBJ2-3; a tentative D call is TRBD2 (6 bases match). The origin of this receptor is a woman younger than 45 who had recovered from COVID-19. Sample: PBMCs or T cells enriched from blood (not recorded which). The CDR3 here reads CASRILGASVVHLYF. The nucleotides are TGCGCCAGCAGGATTTTAGGGGCTAGCGTCGTTCATCTGTATTTT.